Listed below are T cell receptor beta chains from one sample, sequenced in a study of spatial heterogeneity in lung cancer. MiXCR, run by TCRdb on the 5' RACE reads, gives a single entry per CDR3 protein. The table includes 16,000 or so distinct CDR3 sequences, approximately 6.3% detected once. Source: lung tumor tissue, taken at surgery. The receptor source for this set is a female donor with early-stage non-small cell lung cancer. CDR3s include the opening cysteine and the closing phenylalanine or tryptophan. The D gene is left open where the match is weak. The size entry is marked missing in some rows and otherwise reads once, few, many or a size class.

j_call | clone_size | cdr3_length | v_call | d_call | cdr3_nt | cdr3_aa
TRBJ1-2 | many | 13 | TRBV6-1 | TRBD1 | TGTGCCAGCAGTTTGACAGGGCCTGGGGGCTACACCTTC | CASSLTGPGGYTF
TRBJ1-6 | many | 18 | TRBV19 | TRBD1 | TGTGCCAGTAGTCGGACAGGGCGACGGGGGTCCTATAATTCACCCCTCCACTTT | CASSRTGRRGSYNSPLHF
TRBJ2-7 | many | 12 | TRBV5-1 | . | TGCGCCAGCAGCGAGGGCCCCTACGAGCAGTACTTC | CASSEGPYEQYF
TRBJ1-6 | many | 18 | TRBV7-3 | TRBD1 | TGTGCCAGCAGCCCTCACAGTCGGTGGACAGGGTCTAATTCACCCCTCCACTTT | CASSPHSRWTGSNSPLHF
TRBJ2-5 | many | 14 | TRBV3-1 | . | TGTGCCAGCAGCCAAAATGCAGGAACTGAGACCCAGTACTTC | CASSQNAGTETQYF
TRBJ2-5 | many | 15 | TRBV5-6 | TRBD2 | TGTGCCAGCAGCTCTAGCGGGGGGGCCCGGGAGACCCAGTACTTC | CASSSSGGARETQYF
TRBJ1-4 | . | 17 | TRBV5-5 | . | TGTGCCAGCAGCTTGGGAGGACAGAGACTTTCTAATGAAAAACTGTTTTTT | CASSLGGQRLSNEKLFF
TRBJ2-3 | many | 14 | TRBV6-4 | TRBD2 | TGTGCCAGCAGTGACGATGACGGGGGGGCCCCGCAGTATTTT | CASSDDDGGAPQYF
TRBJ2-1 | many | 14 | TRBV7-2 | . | TGTGCCAGCAGCCCAGGCATCTTTAACGATGAGCAGTTCTTC | CASSPGIFNDEQFF
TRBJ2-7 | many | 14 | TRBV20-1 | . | TGCAGTGCTCCCGACGGAGGGGAGCCCTACGAGCAGTACTTC | CSAPDGGEPYEQYF
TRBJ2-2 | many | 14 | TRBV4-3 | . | TGCGCCAGCAGCTGGACTTTGTTCTCCGGGGAGCTGTTTTTT | CASSWTLFSGELFF
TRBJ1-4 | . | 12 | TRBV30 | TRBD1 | TGTGCCTGGCAGGGGGATCGTGAAAAACTGTTTTTT | CAWQGDREKLFF
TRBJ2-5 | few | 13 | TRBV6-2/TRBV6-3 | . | TGTGCCAGCAGTTACGGCCAGAGGGAGACCCAGTACTTC | CASSYGQRETQYF
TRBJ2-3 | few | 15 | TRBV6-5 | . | TGTGCCAGCAGTTATCAGGCTTCGGTGGTGGATACGCAGTATTTT | CASSYQASVVDTQYF
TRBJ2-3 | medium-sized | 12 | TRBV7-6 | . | TGTGCCAGCAGCTTAGCGAGGGGGTCGCAGTATTTT | CASSLARGSQYF
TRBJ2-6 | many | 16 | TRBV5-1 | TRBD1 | TGCGCCAGCAGGGGGACAGGGGACTCTGGGGCCAACGTCCTGACTTTC | CASRGTGDSGANVLTF
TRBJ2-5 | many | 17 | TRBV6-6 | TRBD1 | TGTGCCAGCACACACTCGAATAGGGGGCCGGGAATGGAGACCCAGTACTTC | CASTHSNRGPGMETQYF
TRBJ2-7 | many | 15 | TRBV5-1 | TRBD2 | TGCGCCAGCAGCTTGGCGGGGACTAACTCCTACGAGCAGTACTTC | CASSLAGTNSYEQYF
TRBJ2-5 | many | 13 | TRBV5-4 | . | TGTGCCAGCAGCTCAGAGACGGGAGAGACCCAGTACTTC | CASSSETGETQYF
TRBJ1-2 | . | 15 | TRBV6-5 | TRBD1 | TGTGCCAGCAGTTGGAACGACAGGGGGCGCGGCGGCTACACCTTC | CASSWNDRGRGGYTF
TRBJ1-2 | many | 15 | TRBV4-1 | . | TGCGCCAGCAGCCAAGAGGGCGGAAGGAACTATGGCTACACCTTC | CASSQEGGRNYGYTF
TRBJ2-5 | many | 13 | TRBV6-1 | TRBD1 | TGTGCCAGCAGCAGGACAGGGCTTGAGACCCAGTACTTC | CASSRTGLETQYF
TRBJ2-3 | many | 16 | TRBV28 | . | TGTGCCAGCAGTTTCCCGGGCCAGGGGATCGCAGATACGCAGTATTTT | CASSFPGQGIADTQYF
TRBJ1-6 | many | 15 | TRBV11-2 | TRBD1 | TGTGCCAGCAGCCGACAGGGGCCGACGAATTCACCCCTCCACTTT | CASSRQGPTNSPLHF
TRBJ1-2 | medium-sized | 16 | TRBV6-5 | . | TGTGCCAGCAGTTACTCCGGTCGGGGGGGCCAGTCTGGCTACACCTTC | CASSYSGRGGQSGYTF
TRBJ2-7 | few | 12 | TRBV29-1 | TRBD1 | TGCAGCGGCGGAACAGGGGCCTACGAGCAGTACTTC | CSGGTGAYEQYF
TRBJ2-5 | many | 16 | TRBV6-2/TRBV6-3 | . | TGTGCCAGCAGTTCCCAATGGTCTAGGCCTCAAGAGACCCAGTACTTC | CASSSQWSRPQETQYF
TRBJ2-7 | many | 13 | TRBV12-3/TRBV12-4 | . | TGTGCCAGCAGTTCAGGGTCTGAGTACGAGCAGTACTTC | CASSSGSEYEQYF
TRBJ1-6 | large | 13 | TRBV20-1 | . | TGCAGTGCTATAGATCGGCATAATTCACCCCTCCACTTT | CSAIDRHNSPLHF
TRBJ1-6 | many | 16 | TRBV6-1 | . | TGTGCCAGCAAAGAAGGAAAAGGGCCCGTGGTGGCACCCCTCCACTTT | CASKEGKGPVVAPLHF
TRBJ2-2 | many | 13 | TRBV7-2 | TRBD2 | TGTGCCACCTCGGGGGGGAACACCGGGGAGCTGTTTTTT | CATSGGNTGELFF
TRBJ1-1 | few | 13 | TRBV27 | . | TGTGCCAGCAGCCACGTATGGGACACTGAAGCTTTCTTT | CASSHVWDTEAFF
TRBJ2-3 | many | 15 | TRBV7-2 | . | TGTGCCAGCAGCTTAGGCGGAACCTATCAGGATACGCAGTATTTT | CASSLGGTYQDTQYF
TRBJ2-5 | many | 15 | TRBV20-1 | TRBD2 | TGCAGTGCGGGACTAGCGGGGGGTCGGGGAGAGACCCAGTACTTC | CSAGLAGGRGETQYF
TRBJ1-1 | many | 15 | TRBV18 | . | TGTGCCAGCTCACCACTAAAAGGAGCGAACACTGAAGCTTTCTTT | CASSPLKGANTEAFF
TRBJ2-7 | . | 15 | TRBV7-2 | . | TGTGCCAGCAGCTTAGCGCCTAGCCCTAATAGCGAGCAGTACTTC | CASSLAPSPNSEQYF
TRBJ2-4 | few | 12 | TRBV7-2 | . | TGTGCCAGCAGCTTAGGAGGGGACATTCAGTACTTC | CASSLGGDIQYF
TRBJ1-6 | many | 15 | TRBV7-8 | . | TGTGCCAGCAGCCGGGGCGCAAGAGAGAATTCACCCCTCCACTTT | CASSRGARENSPLHF
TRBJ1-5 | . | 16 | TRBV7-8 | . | TGTGCCAGCAGCCAGAGGCGGGGGGATCGCAATCAGCCCCAGCATTTT | CASSQRRGDRNQPQHF
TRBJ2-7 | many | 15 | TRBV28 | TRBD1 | TGTGCCAGCGGCCCAACCGGGACAGGGCTCTACGAGCAGTACTTC | CASGPTGTGLYEQYF
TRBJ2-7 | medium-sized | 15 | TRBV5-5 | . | TGTGCCAGCACCCAATCGCCGACGGAGACCTACGAGCAGTACTTC | CASTQSPTETYEQYF
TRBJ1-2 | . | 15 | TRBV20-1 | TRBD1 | TGCAGTGCTAGACTCCCCGGACAGGGGGCCTTGGGCTACACCTTC | CSARLPGQGALGYTF
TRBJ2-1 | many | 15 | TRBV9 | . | TGTGCCAGCAGCGTCCGGGATCTAGACAGTAGTGAGCAGTTCTTC | CASSVRDLDSSEQFF
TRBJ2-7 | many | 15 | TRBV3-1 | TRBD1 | TGTGCCAGCAGCCCCCTCGACAGGGCGCTTTACGAGCAGTACTTC | CASSPLDRALYEQYF
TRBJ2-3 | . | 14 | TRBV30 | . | TGTGCCTGGAACAGGGGACTTAGCACAGATACGCAGTATTTT | CAWNRGLSTDTQYF
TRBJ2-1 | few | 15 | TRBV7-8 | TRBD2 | TGTGCCAGCAGCTTGACTAGCGCTTTATACAATGAGCAGTTCTTC | CASSLTSALYNEQFF
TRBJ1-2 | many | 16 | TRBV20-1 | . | TGCAGTGCTAGGGACCGAGACAGGCTCACTAACTATGGCTACACCTTC | CSARDRDRLTNYGYTF
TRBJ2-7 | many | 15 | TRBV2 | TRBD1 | TGTGCCAGCAGTGAGAGCCACAGGGGTTGGGGAGAGCAGTACTTC | CASSESHRGWGEQYF
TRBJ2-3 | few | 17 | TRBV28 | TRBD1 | TGTGCCAGCAGTTTCCTACACAGGGGGCAGACCACAGATACGCAGTATTTT | CASSFLHRGQTTDTQYF
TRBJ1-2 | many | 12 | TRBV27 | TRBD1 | TGTGCCAGCAGTTACGCAGGGGGAGGCTACACCTTC | CASSYAGGGYTF
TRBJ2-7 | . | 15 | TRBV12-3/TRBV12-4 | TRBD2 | TGTGCCAGCACTATTAGCGGGGGGTTCTCCTACGAGCAGTACTTC | CASTISGGFSYEQYF
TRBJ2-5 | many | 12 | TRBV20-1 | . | TGCAGTGCTGTCGTAGGGAAAGAGACCCAGTACTTC | CSAVVGKETQYF
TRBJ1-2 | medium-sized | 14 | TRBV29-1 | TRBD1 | TGCAGCGTTGAAGGACGGACAGGGGTATATGGCTACACCTTC | CSVEGRTGVYGYTF
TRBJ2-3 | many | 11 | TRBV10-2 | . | TGCGCCAGCAGTGGTTCAGATACGCAGTATTTT | CASSGSDTQYF
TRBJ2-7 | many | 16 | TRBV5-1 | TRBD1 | TGCGCCAGCACCCTTAATCCGCAGACAGGGGTCTACGAGCAGTACTTC | CASTLNPQTGVYEQYF
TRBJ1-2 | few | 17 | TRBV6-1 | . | TGTGCCAGCAGTGAATATTTCACAGGAGAATCTAACTATGGCTACACCTTC | CASSEYFTGESNYGYTF
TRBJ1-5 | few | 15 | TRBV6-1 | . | TGTGCCAGCAGTGAAATGTGGGGGAGCAATCAGCCCCAGCATTTT | CASSEMWGSNQPQHF
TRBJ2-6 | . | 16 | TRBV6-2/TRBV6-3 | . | TGTGCCAGCACCCAGGTACGGGCCTCTGGGGCCAACGTCCTGTCTTTC | CASTQVRASGANVLSF
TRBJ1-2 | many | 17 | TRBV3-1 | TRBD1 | TGTGCCAGCAGCCAAGATTTCCGGGACAGGGGAAGCTATGGCTACACCTTC | CASSQDFRDRGSYGYTF